The text below deals with one T cell receptor (beta chain). RNA in amounts of 0.5 to 1 ug was reverse transcribed with random hexamers. TCRdb called the immunoSEQ multiplex PCR reads again in MiXCR, with one record for every CDR3 protein. The profile shows around 220,000 distinct CDR3 sequences, 90% to 95% of them singletons. The sample is drawn from a study of CD8 T cells in Susac syndrome. The length of the CDR3 is 15 residues. The germline V gene encodes CDR1 SEHNR and CDR2 FQNEAQ (reference sequence). Between the trimmed V and J ends, which lost 3 bases and 1 base, there was a span of 13 bases. V and J are TRBV7-9 and TRBJ2-7; D is ambiguous. Input material: CD8+ T cells from PBMCs. This receptor was taken from a human donor with multiple sclerosis. In DNA, the CDR3 is TGTGCCAGCAGCTTCCTTGAAGCAAGTTCCTACGAGCAGTACTTC. It yields the protein CASSFLEASSYEQYF. Full variable domain (remainder filled in from reference TRBV7-9 and TRBJ2-7): DTGVSQNPRHKITKRGQNVTFRCDPISEHNRLYWYRQTLGQGPEFLTYFQNEAQLEKSRLLSDRFSAERPKGSFSTLEIQRTEQGDSAMYLCASSFLEASSYEQYFGPGTRLTVT.